Each of the 12 T cell receptor beta chains below was sequenced from the same sample in a study of high-grade serous ovarian cancer treatment subgroups (TCRdb year 2021). Tumor samples were collected prior to definitive surgery or chemotherapy. The library was obtained by the immunoSEQ multiplex PCR assay. The clones in this table, taken by TCRdb from immuneACCESS, are in-frame only. Not every clone is retained; where verified, under half of the shortfall comes from an unresolved V gene, and the cause of the rest is unknown. The sample includes 4,500 to 5,000 clones, with more than 60% observed a single time. Less than 20% of the sample belongs to the ten largest clones. Input material: tumor tissue. The receptor source for this set is a human donor with high-grade serous ovarian cancer.

The genes are TRBV5-5 and TRBJ1-1; maybe TRBD1 (6 bases). This CDR3 has 14 amino acids. Trimming removed 5 bases from V and 0 bases from J, with 11 bases in between. Germline loops: CDR1 SGHKS, CDR2 YYEKEE (reference sequence). As DNA, the CDR3 is TGTGCCAGCAGTTATGGACAGCTGAACACTGAAGCTTTCTTT. Translating gives CASSYGQLNTEAFF.

CDR3 loop: CASSPDRSYNEQFF. CDR3 nucleotides: TGTGCCAGCAGCCCGGACAGGTCCTACAATGAGCAGTTCTTC. This sequence joins TRBV6-6 and TRBJ2-1; 7 bases agree with TRBD1. The length of the CDR3 is 14 residues. Looked up from germline, CDR1 is MNHNY and CDR2 is SVGAGI (reference sequence). Losses at the gene ends were 6 bases for V and 1 base for J; bases not matched to a gene: 3.

In its sample, this clone was seen once. This chain joins TRBV5-5 and TRBJ1-1; possible D gene TRBD1, 6 bases. Trimming shortened V by 4 bases and J by 1 base, and 8 bases separated the two germline ends. Per the germline V gene, CDR1 is SGHKS and CDR2 is YYEKEE (reference sequence). This CDR3 spans 13 amino acids. This chain's CDR3 is CASSLDRNTEAFF. The CDR3 nucleotides are TGTGCCAGCAGCCTGGACAGGAACACTGAAGCTTTCTTT.

The chain links TRBV28 to TRBJ2-1, with 9 positions matching TRBD1. The V gene end was trimmed by 3 bases and the J gene end by 1 base; junction bases not matched to a gene: 4. From germline, CDR1 is MDHEN and CDR2 SYDVKM. CDR3 length: 16 residues. In DNA form, the CDR3 reads TGTGCCAGCAGTTTGGGGACAGGGAGTTCCTACAATGAGCAGTTCTTC. Its translation is CASSLGTGSSYNEQFF.

The CDR3 DNA reads TGCGCCAGCAGCTCGACAGGGTCTAATGAGCAGTTCTTC. Protein sequence: CASSSTGSNEQFF. The chain uses TRBV5-1 and TRBJ2-1; 7 bases map to TRBD1. V shed 3 bases and J 7 bases; nucleotides not matched to a gene: 4. CDR3 length: 13 amino acids. Germline V gene lookup returns CDR1 SGHRS and CDR2 YFSETQ.

This clone occurred a few times. The V call is TRBV19, the J call TRBJ1-5, with 8 bases fitting TRBD1. V lost 4 bases to trimming and J lost 6 bases; unmatched junction nucleotides: 11. The germline gives CDR1 LNHDA, CDR2 SQIVND (reference sequence). The CDR3 runs 16 residues. CDR3 residues: CASSTTPGGGGQPQHF. CDR3 nucleotide sequence: TGTGCCAGTAGTACAACGCCAGGGGGCGGGGGTCAGCCCCAGCATTTT. The full variable domain, rest sourced from reference TRBV19 and TRBJ1-5, is DGGITQSPKYLFRKEGQNVTLSCEQNLNHDAMYWYRQDPGQGLRLIYYSQIVNDFQKGDIAEGYSVSREKKESFPLTVTSAQKNPTAFYLCASSTTPGGGGQPQHFGDGTRLSIL.

The V call is TRBV5-1, the J call TRBJ1-4; TRBD1 matches 8 bases. Trimming removed 4 bases from V and 7 bases from J; junction bases left unmatched: 12. CDR3 length equals 16 residues. Germline V gives CDR1 SGHRS, CDR2 YFSETQ. DNA for the CDR3: TGCGCCAGCAGCACAACCTCCGGGACAGGCGTTGAAAAACTGTTTTTT. The encoded protein is CASSTTSGTGVEKLFF.

This chain connects TRBV7-2 to TRBJ2-7, with D perhaps matching TRBD1 or TRBD2 (5 bases each). Germline assignment: CDR1 SGHTA and CDR2 FQGNSA. Trimming shortened V by 3 bases and J by 2 bases, and 11 bases separated the two germline ends. CDR3 length: 14 amino acids. The DNA for the CDR3 is TGTGCCAGCAGCTTCGGGACGGTTCCCTACGAGCAGTACTTC. This gives the protein CASSFGTVPYEQYF.

The rearrangement links TRBV5-5 to TRBJ1-6, with D unresolved. CDR3 length: 12 amino acids. The V and J ends lost 2 bases and 8 bases respectively, with 5 bases between them. Germline lookup yields CDR1 SGHKS and CDR2 YYEKEE (reference sequence). CDR3 region: CASSFRDSPLHF. CDR3 nucleotide sequence: TGTGCCAGCAGCTTTAGGGATTCACCCCTCCACTTT. Complete variable domain (other parts from reference TRBV5-5 and TRBJ1-6): DAGVTQSPTHLIKTRGQQVTLRCSPISGHKSVSWYQQVLGQGPQFIFQYYEKEERGRGNFPDRFSARQFPNYSSELNVNALLLGDSALYLCASSFRDSPLHFGNGTRLTVT.

The chain recombines TRBV2 with TRBJ1-2; the D gene is possibly TRBD1 (6 bases). The germline gives CDR1 SNHLY, CDR2 FYNNEI. The CDR3 has 17 residues. Trimming stripped 0 bases from V and 5 bases from J, with 19 bases between. The CDR3 loop is CASSEAFIPTGRYGYTF. Written as DNA, the CDR3 is TGTGCCAGCAGTGAAGCGTTTATACCGACAGGACGGTATGGCTACACCTTC.

V is TRBV7-3 and J is TRBJ2-1; 11 bases agree with TRBD2. The CDR3 extends over 15 amino acids. V dropped 6 bases and J dropped 6; count of bases not matched to a gene: 7. From germline, CDR1 is SGHTA and CDR2 FQGTGA. This CDR3 is CASSLILAGANEQFF. The CDR3 nucleotides read TGTGCCAGCAGTCTTATACTAGCGGGGGCCAATGAGCAGTTCTTC.

This sequence joins TRBV7-3 and TRBJ1-6; D is uncertain. The length of the CDR3 is 14 residues. Germline CDR1 reads SGHTA; CDR2 reads FQGTGA. The ends were cut back, 3 bases at V and 5 bases at J, with 8 bases in the middle. CDR3 protein: CASSFSRDNSPLHF. CDR3 sequence (DNA): TGTGCCAGCAGCTTCTCCCGGGATAATTCACCCCTCCACTTT.